The 28 T cell receptor beta chains given below trace back to one sample, sequenced in a study of T cells in Graves' hyperthyroidism and ophthalmopathy. Amplified TCR beta CDR3 regions came from RNA transcripts. First-round RT-PCR targeting the TCR CDR3 was performed with the HTBI primer set. TCRdb passed the multiplex PCR reads through MiXCR, listing each CDR3 protein once. The sample has hundreds of thousands of distinct CDR3 sequences, 14% to 15% seen once. The sequenced sample was blood. The receptors come from a man younger than 30 with Graves' ophthalmopathy.

This clonotype was recorded at least ten times. The chain has TRBV6-1 and TRBJ1-1; no clear D gene. Germline CDR1 MNHNS, CDR2 SASEGT. V shed 1 base and J shed 11 bases, with 17 bases lying between them. This CDR3 is 14 amino acids long. The DNA for the CDR3 is TGTGCCAGCAGTGAAGGGGAGGCCTACCGAGGGGCTTTCTTT. Translation: CASSEGEAYRGAFF.

This clonotype was detected only a few times. The chain combines TRBV18 with TRBJ1-6; TRBD1 agrees at 7 bases. This CDR3 is built from 16 residues. Unmatched junction bases numbered 10, after V lost 4 bases and J lost 7 bases. Germline V CDR1 and CDR2: KGHSH, LQKENI. The CDR3 bases are TGTGCCAGCTCACAATCCGGGACAGTTAGGAATTCACCCCTCCACTTT. Its protein product is CASSQSGTVRNSPLHF. Full variable domain (outside the CDR3, taken from reference TRBV18 and TRBJ1-6): NAGVMQNPRHLVRRRGQEARLRCSPMKGHSHVYWYRQLPEEGLKFMVYLQKENIIDESGMPKERFSAEFPKEGPSILRIQQVVRGDSAAYFCASSQSGTVRNSPLHFGNGTRLTVT.

The chain employs TRBV30 and TRBJ1-4; 9 bases are a match to TRBD1. This CDR3 has 12 amino acids. The J segment lost 11 bases and the V segment lost 4 bases, leaving 5 bases of the junction unmatched. The germline V gene encodes CDR1 GTSNPN and CDR2 SVGIG (reference sequence). CDR3 DNA sequence: TGTGCCTGGAACAGGGGGCGCGAGAAACTGTTTTTT. Protein product: CAWNRGREKLFF.

This clonotype was recorded many times. V and J are TRBV7-9 and TRBJ2-1; the match to TRBD2 covers 9 bases. CDR1 and CDR2 (germline): SEHNR, FQNEAQ (reference sequence). V trimming: 2 bases; J trimming: 4 bases; junction bases outside the gene matches: 9. This CDR3 is built from 17 residues. The CDR3 region has the DNA TGTGCCAGCAGCTTATGGTACGGCGGGGGGGGATACAATGAGCAGTTCTTC. It is translated as CASSLWYGGGGYNEQFF.

The table lists this clonotype with many counts. The chain uses TRBV7-3 and TRBJ2-7, with 10 bases aligning to TRBD1. CDR3 size: 16 residues. The trim removed 3 bases at V and 4 bases at J, leaving 9 bases unmatched. Germline values: CDR1 SGHTA, CDR2 FQGTGA. CDR3 protein: CASSLTSGTGAYEQYF. The CDR3 bases are TGTGCCAGCAGCTTGACCTCCGGGACAGGGGCGTACGAGCAGTACTTC.

This clonotype was observed at least ten times. This chain uses TRBV12-3 or TRBV12-4 with TRBJ2-5, with unresolved D. The length of the CDR3 is 11 residues. V was shortened by 5 bases and J by 10 bases, with 11 bases between the two germline ends. In nucleotides, the CDR3 is TGTGCCAGCAGTCTCGGACGCAGCCAGTACTTC. The encoded protein is CASSLGRSQYF.

This clonotype was recorded many times. The chain couples TRBV2 to TRBJ2-7; TRBD2 agrees at 7 bases. The trim removed 1 base at V and 6 bases at J, leaving 9 bases unmatched. Germline V gene sequence: CDR1 SNHLY, CDR2 FYNNEI. The length of the CDR3 is 15 residues. The CDR3 DNA reads TGTGCCAGCAGTGAAGAGGGGAGGGTGCCTTTCGAGCAGTACTTC. Translated: CASSEEGRVPFEQYF.

This clonotype was seen a handful of times. V is TRBV19 and J is TRBJ2-1, with 12 bases matching TRBD2. CDR1 LNHDA and CDR2 SQIVND come from the germline V gene (reference sequence). V gave up 8 bases and J gave up 4 bases; unmatched junction bases: 12. This CDR3 spans 17 amino acids. Here the CDR3 reads CASAWTSGDPLYNEQFF. Here the CDR3 DNA reads TGTGCCAGTGCCTGGACTAGCGGGGATCCCCTTTACAATGAGCAGTTCTTC.

This clonotype was seen more than once but under ten times. The rearrangement uses TRBV10-2 and TRBJ1-6, with D possibly TRBD1 on 6 matching bases. CDR3 length: 18 amino acids. V lost 3 bases to trimming and J lost 2 bases, with 17 bases between them. Germline loops: CDR1 WSHSY, CDR2 SAAADI. The CDR3 coding sequence is TGCGCCAGCAGTGAACCTCCGGGACACGGCGCCTATAATTCACCCCTCCACTTT. It is translated as CASSEPPGHGAYNSPLHF.

CDR3 coding DNA: TGTGCCAGCAACCTAGGCAGTACCTCTGGAAACACCATATATTTT. Protein sequence: CASNLGSTSGNTIYF. The chain uses TRBV7-9 and TRBJ1-3; D gene ambiguous. The germline V gene encodes CDR1 SEHNR and CDR2 FQNEAQ (reference sequence). The CDR3 runs 15 residues. Trimming cost V 7 bases and J 0 bases, with 13 bases left between them. The full variable domain, completed using reference TRBV7-9 and TRBJ1-3, is DTGVSQNPRHKITKRGQNVTFRCDPISEHNRLYWYRQTLGQGPEFLTYFQNEAQLEKSRLLSDRFSAERPKGSFSTLEIQRTEQGDSAMYLCASNLGSTSGNTIYFGEGSWLTVV.

The count of this clonotype is one. In DNA form, the CDR3 reads TGTGCCAGCAGTGAAAGGACAGGGGGAAATTCACCCCTCCACTTT. This translates into CASSERTGGNSPLHF. The J gene is TRBJ1-6, the V gene TRBV28; the match to TRBD1 covers 10 bases. V dropped 5 bases and J dropped 7; count of bases not matched to a gene: 5. Germline V gives CDR1 MDHEN, CDR2 SYDVKM. This CDR3 is built from 15 residues.

This clonotype was seen a few times. This chain connects TRBV6-5 to TRBJ1-5; 8 bases align to TRBD1. The V segment lost 6 bases and the J segment 7 bases; nucleotides outside the gene matches: 8. The CDR3 totals 14 residues. Germline loops: CDR1 MNHEY, CDR2 SVGAGI. The DNA for the CDR3 is TGTGCCAGCAGATTAGGACAGGGTAACCAGCCCCAGCATTTT. It codes for CASRLGQGNQPQHF.

Comment on this clonotype: A single base separates this from a much larger clone, so it may be a read error. The CDR3 reads CASSDPPPGAGTQYF. CDR3 nucleotides: TGTGCCAGCAGTGATCCCCCCCCAGGGGCAGGGACCCAGTACTTC. This chain joins TRBV2 and TRBJ2-5, with a possible D match to TRBD1 (6 bases). This CDR3 contains 15 residues. The V end was cut by 3 bases, the J end by 7 bases, with 18 bases between. Germline CDR1 reads SNHLY; CDR2 reads FYNNEI.

This clonotype was found a few times. V is TRBV5-1 and J is TRBJ1-2, with 8 bases aligning to TRBD1. This CDR3 has 15 residues. V lost 0 bases and J lost 3; bases outside the gene matches: 4. CDR1 is SGHRS, CDR2 YFSETQ, per germline. The CDR3 loop reads CASSLAQTGDYGYTF. The CDR3 DNA follows: TGCGCCAGCAGCTTGGCCCAGACAGGGGACTATGGCTACACCTTC.

This clonotype was picked up many times. V and J are TRBV7-9 and TRBJ2-7; D gene uncertain. Per germline, CDR1 SEHNR and CDR2 FQNEAQ (reference sequence). This CDR3 region has 12 residues. Trimming left V 3 bases short and J 5 bases short, with 8 bases between. CDR3 sequence reads: CASSFGPDEQYF. CDR3 bases: TGTGCCAGCAGCTTCGGGCCCGACGAGCAGTACTTC.

The genes are TRBV2 and TRBJ2-1, with D tentatively TRBD2 (7 bases). CDR1 is SNHLY, CDR2 FYNNEI, per germline. The V gene lost 4 bases and the J gene lost 4 bases, with 11 bases spanning the gap. CDR3 size: 14 residues. In DNA, the CDR3 is TGTGCCAGCAGTGTAAGCGGGACATACAATGAGCAGTTCTTC. Amino acid sequence: CASSVSGTYNEQFF. The whole variable domain, filled in from reference TRBV2 and TRBJ2-1, reads EPEVTQTPSHQVTQMGQEVILRCVPISNHLYFYWYRQILGQKVEFLVSFYNNEISEKSEIFDDQFSVERPDGSNFTLKIRSTKLEDSAMYFCASSVSGTYNEQFFGPGTRLTVL.

V usage is TRBV29-1 and J usage is TRBJ2-1; D unresolved. The V and J ends lost 6 bases and 10 bases respectively, with 10 bases between them. Germline V lookup: CDR1 SQVTM, CDR2 ANQGSEA. CDR3 length: 10 residues. CDR3 amino acids: CSVQRREQFF. The DNA for the CDR3 is TGCAGCGTCCAGCGTCGCGAGCAGTTCTTC.

This clonotype appeared a few times. The chain recombines TRBV7-3 with TRBJ1-3, with no clear D. The ends were cut back, 0 bases at V and 0 bases at J, with 12 bases in the middle. The CDR3 totals 17 residues. Looked up from germline, CDR1 is SGHTA and CDR2 is FQGTGA. CDR3 in amino acids: CASSLTPGAISGNTIYF. CDR3 DNA: TGTGCCAGCAGCTTAACGCCAGGAGCTATCTCTGGAAACACCATATATTTT.

This clonotype was picked up many times. This chain's CDR3 is CASSFQPTNYGYTF. The CDR3 DNA follows: TGCGCCAGCAGCTTCCAGCCCACTAACTATGGCTACACCTTC. The chain has TRBV5-1 and TRBJ1-2; unclear D gene. The CDR3 loop spans 14 amino acids. Germline V gives CDR1 SGHRS, CDR2 YFSETQ. V was clipped by 2 bases and J by 0 bases, with 8 bases between them.

This clonotype was picked up one time. The chain joins TRBV7-3 to TRBJ2-1, with 7 bases lining up with TRBD2. This CDR3 is built from 14 residues. V shed 6 bases, J shed 8 bases, and the junction held 10 bases outside the gene matches. Per germline, CDR1 SGHTA and CDR2 FQGTGA. The CDR3 is CASSVAGDSDEQFF. DNA for the CDR3: TGTGCCAGCAGTGTTGCGGGAGATTCCGATGAGCAGTTCTTC.

This clonotype was observed at least ten times. The chain uses TRBV11-2 and TRBJ2-1; no reliable D call. Germline V gene data show CDR1 as SGHAT and CDR2 as FQNNGV. Trimming took 3 bases from V and 5 from J, leaving 5 bases between them. The CDR3 totals 12 residues. The CDR3: CASSLRHNEQFF. CDR3 coding DNA: TGTGCCAGCAGCTTGAGGCACAATGAGCAGTTCTTC. Combining the CDR3 with reference TRBV11-2 and TRBJ2-1 gives the whole variable domain EAGVAQSPRYKIIEKRQSVAFWCNPISGHATLYWYQQILGQGPKLLIQFQNNGVVDDSQLPKDRFSAERLKGVDSTLKIQPAKLEDSAVYLCASSLRHNEQFFGPGTRLTVL.

This clonotype was recorded many times. The rearrangement links TRBV2 to TRBJ1-2; 12 bases fit TRBD1. Losses at the gene ends were 5 bases for V and 2 bases for J; bases not matched to a gene: 12. Germline lookup yields CDR1 SNHLY and CDR2 FYNNEI. The CDR3 loop spans 18 amino acids. CDR3 DNA sequence: TGTGCCAGCAGTAACCGGGACAGGGGGCGAATTGCCAACTATGGCTACACCTTC. It yields the protein CASSNRDRGRIANYGYTF.

This chain links TRBV7-8 with TRBJ2-1; the match to TRBD1 covers 9 bases. The junction had 2 bases not matched to a gene; V was cut back by 4 bases and J by 7 bases. The CDR3 covers 13 residues. The germline CDR1 and CDR2 sequences are SGHVS and FQNEAQ. CDR3 loop: CASSWDRVNEQFF. The DNA of the CDR3 is TGTGCCAGCAGCTGGGACAGGGTGAATGAGCAGTTCTTC.

As for this clonotype: A much larger clone is a single base away; this may be a read error. V gene TRBV15 combines with J gene TRBJ2-5, with D perhaps TRBD1 (6 bases). CDR3 length: 15 residues. Germline V CDR1 and CDR2: LNHNV, YYDKDF (reference sequence). Here the CDR3 DNA reads TGTACCACCAGCGGCACAGGACAGTTCCAAGAGACCCAGTACTTC. As protein: CTTSGTGQFQETQYF.

This chain connects TRBV4-1 to TRBJ2-7; D unresolved. Germline assignment: CDR1 MGHRA and CDR2 YSYEKL. V shed 4 bases and J shed 7 bases, with 14 bases lying between them. There are 13 residues in the CDR3. Here the CDR3 reads CASSPGSRWEQYF. The CDR3 nucleotides are TGCGCCAGCAGCCCTGGGTCCCGTTGGGAGCAGTACTTC.

This clonotype was seen a handful of times. The chain recombines TRBV12-3 or TRBV12-4 with TRBJ2-2; possibly TRBD2 for D (5 bases). V lost 6 bases to trimming and J lost 2 bases, with 19 bases between them. The CDR3 length is 17 residues. The CDR3 DNA reads TGTGCCAGCAGACCGCCCCCCGGCGGGCTAAACACCGGGGAGCTGTTTTTT. Protein sequence: CASRPPPGGLNTGELFF.

This chain joins TRBV3-1 and TRBJ2-7; the match to TRBD1 covers 7 bases. This CDR3 spans 16 amino acids. J was trimmed by 4 bases and V by 2 bases; bases with no gene match: 11. Germline V gene sequence: CDR1 LGHDT, CDR2 YNNKEL (reference sequence). The CDR3, as DNA: TGTGCCAGCAGCCAATTTCAGGGGGTGTCTCTGTACGAGCAGTACTTC. Amino acid sequence: CASSQFQGVSLYEQYF.

The V call is TRBV6-1, the J call TRBJ2-7, with D possibly matching TRBD2 (5 bases). The CDR3 loop spans 14 amino acids. The germline V gene encodes CDR1 MNHNS and CDR2 SASEGT. Trimming shortened V by 10 bases and J by 5 bases, and 21 bases separated the two germline ends. The CDR3 protein is CAIAEGRAANEQYF. In nucleotides, the CDR3 is TGTGCCATCGCTGAGGGCCGGGCGGCTAACGAGCAGTACTTC.